Sequencing of this T cell receptor (beta chain) was carried out in a study of cytomegalovirus exposure and HLA in healthy donors. Whole-study context: Earlier results showed 117 million unique TCR beta sequences derived from 150 million to 200 million T cells.

The PCR was carried out with 60 Vbeta primers and 13 Jbeta primers. Clones were read by immunoSEQ multiplex PCR, and TCRdb kept only the in-frame ones, dropping some. The sample records roughly 100,000 clones, around 80% being singletons. Study outcomes and limitations: An ancestry cluster, one associated with Asian ancestry, reportedly showed fewer N-insertions than the approximately 650-donor mean in a later analysis. Segments of the TCR beta V type were, in most cases, productive about 90% or about 30% of the time in an earlier analysis.

Worth noting for this clone: The target antigen is unknown.

The origin of this receptor is a man aged 35 to 55 in good health and CMV-seropositive. The sequencing sample was made of PBMCs.

The CDR3 protein is CASSVGLHGSPLHF. The CDR3 bases are TGTGCCAGCAGCGTAGGATTGCACGGGTCACCCCTCCACTTT. J is TRBJ1-6 and V is TRBV9; D ambiguous. Trimming shortened V by 0 bases and J by 10 bases, and 11 bases separated the two germline ends. The CDR3 loop spans 14 amino acids. Germline lookup yields CDR1 SGDLS and CDR2 YYNGEE.